The 16 T cell receptor beta chains listed next were all sequenced from one sample in a study of Ad26.COV2.S vaccination and SARS-CoV-2 variants (dated by TCRdb to the early 2020s). The library was built by means of the immunoSEQ multiplex PCR assay. TCRdb provides this immuneACCESS table in a form limited to in-frame rearrangements. Some clones are lacking; in checked studies, under half of them reflect an unresolved V gene, and why the rest are absent is not known. Across this sample there are hundreds of thousands of clones, with roughly nine tenths seen only once. The top ten constitute about 1.5% of the sample. The treatment or condition label, read with the paper, signifies: approximately 18 received Ad26.COV2.S at low or high dose, single or two shots; roughly five received placebo; per-sample allocation not given. Repertoires of vaccine and placebo recipients were sequenced from samples taken on day 63 after the first injection.

Sequenced material: peripheral blood, taken in a trial of Ad26.COV2.S vaccine versus placebo. The receptors were sampled from a person between 18 and 60 years old who received the Ad26.COV2.S COVID-19 vaccine or a placebo.

Regarding this clone: Other DNA sequences in this sample translate to the same CDR3. The CDR3 protein is CSVEEGDTQYF. The CDR3 DNA sequence: TGCAGCGTTGAAGAGGGGGATACGCAGTATTTT. The chain combines TRBV29-1 with TRBJ2-3; D is uncertain. This CDR3 is built from 11 residues. V lost 0 bases and J 6 bases, leaving 4 bases between the germline ends. Germline CDR1 is SQVTM and CDR2 is ANQGSEA.

V gene TRBV30 combines with J gene TRBJ1-1; D is ambiguous. This CDR3 is built from 12 residues. Trimming took off 0 bases at V and 6 bases at J, with 8 bases between the two ends. In germline, CDR1 is GTSNPN, CDR2 SVGIG (reference sequence). The CDR3 DNA sequence: TGTGCCTGGAGTGTGGTGAAGGCTGAAGCTTTCTTT. Translated, it gives CAWSVVKAEAFF. Together with reference TRBV30 and TRBJ1-1, the CDR3 gives the full variable domain: SQTIHQWPATLVQPVGSPLSLECTVEGTSNPNLYWYRQAAGRGLQLLFYSVGIGQISSEVPQNLSASRPQDRQFILSSKKLLLSDSGFYLCAWSVVKAEAFFGQGTRLTVV.

The CDR3 sequence is CASRTGTSGRDEQFF. As DNA, the CDR3 is TGTGCCAGTAGGACAGGGACTAGCGGAAGGGATGAGCAGTTCTTC. The J gene is TRBJ2-1, the V gene TRBV19, with 11 bases aligning to TRBD2. The CDR3 is made up of 15 amino acids. V was pared by 6 bases and J by 8 bases, with 9 bases of the junction left unmatched. Looked up from germline, CDR1 is LNHDA and CDR2 is SQIVND (reference sequence). Filled out from reference TRBV19 and TRBJ2-1, the complete variable domain reads DGGITQSPKYLFRKEGQNVTLSCEQNLNHDAMYWYRQDPGQGLRLIYYSQIVNDFQKGDIAEGYSVSREKKESFPLTVTSAQKNPTAFYLCASRTGTSGRDEQFFGPGTRLTVL.

The rearrangement uses TRBV27 and TRBJ1-1, with D unresolved. Germline CDR1 is MNHEY and CDR2 is SMNVEV (reference sequence). The CDR3 is 14 residues long. V shed 3 bases and J shed 1 base, with 9 bases lying between them. The CDR3 loop reads CASSLGRANTEAFF. The DNA of the CDR3 is TGTGCCAGCAGTTTGGGCCGGGCGAACACTGAAGCTTTCTTT.

This clone is a singleton in its sample. The V gene is TRBV5-1, the J gene TRBJ2-1, with TRBD1 matching 7 bases. Per the germline V gene, CDR1 is SGHRS and CDR2 is YFSETQ. This CDR3 region has 15 residues. The junction had 4 bases not matched to a gene; V was cut back by 4 bases and J by 0 bases. The DNA for the CDR3 is TGCGCCAGCAGCCCGGGACAGCACTCCTACAATGAGCAGTTCTTC. This translates into CASSPGQHSYNEQFF.

V usage is TRBV7-8 and J usage is TRBJ2-2; TRBD2 matches 9 bases. Germline CDR1 is SGHVS and CDR2 is FQNEAQ. V lost 5 bases and J lost 2; bases outside the gene matches: 6. This CDR3 contains 16 residues. The CDR3 protein is CASSPRTSANTGELFF. The CDR3 coding sequence is TGTGCCAGCAGCCCTCGGACTAGCGCAAACACCGGGGAGCTGTTTTTT.

V and J are TRBV5-1 and TRBJ2-2, with 13 bases matching TRBD2. The CDR3 sequence is 15 residues long. J lost 4 bases, V lost 7 bases, and 4 bases had no gene match. Germline V gene sequence: CDR1 SGHRS, CDR2 YFSETQ. The CDR3 here is CASLGTSGITGELFF. The CDR3 nucleotides are TGCGCCAGCCTCGGGACTAGCGGGATCACCGGGGAGCTGTTTTTT.

The rearrangement joins TRBV3-1 (or the pseudogene TRBV3-2) to TRBJ1-4; no reliable D call. This CDR3 region has 13 residues. From germline, CDR1 is LGHDT and CDR2 YNNKEL (reference sequence). With 1 base removed from V and 3 bases from J, the gap between germline ends came to 3 bases. CDR3 nucleotides: TGTGCCAGCAGCCAAGGGGCTAATGAAAAACTGTTTTTT. Protein sequence: CASSQGANEKLFF.

The chain joins TRBV12-5 to TRBJ2-1, with 12 bases identical to TRBD2. The V gene's germline CDR1 is LGHNT and CDR2 FRNRAP. The CDR3 extends over 16 amino acids. Trimming removed 0 bases from V and 8 bases from J; junction bases left unmatched: 5. CDR3 DNA: TGTGCTAGTGGTTTGGTACTGCCTAGCGGGAGGGATGAGCAGTTCTTC. It translates to CASGLVLPSGRDEQFF. The whole variable domain, remainder taken from reference TRBV12-5 and TRBJ2-1, is DARVTQTPRHKVTEMGQEVTMRCQPILGHNTVFWYRQTMMQGLELLAYFRNRAPLDDSGMPKDRFSAEMPDATLATLKIQPSEPRDSAVYFCASGLVLPSGRDEQFFGPGTRLTVL.

The chain carries TRBV30 and TRBJ1-3; D is possibly TRBD1 (5 bases). CDR1 is GTSNPN and CDR2 is SVGIG in the germline V gene (reference sequence). The CDR3 loop spans 13 amino acids. CDR3 sequence reads: CALGGQVGNTIYF. CDR3 nucleotides: TGTGCTTTGGGGGGTCAGGTCGGGAACACCATATATTTT.

This clone has only one observation. The rearrangement joins TRBV18 to TRBJ2-6; a possible D gene is TRBD2 (6 bases). CDR3 size: 16 residues. CDR1 and CDR2 (germline): KGHSH, LQKENI. V lost 3 bases, J lost 2 bases, and 11 bases lay in between. CDR3 loop: CASSPSTGAGANVLTF. CDR3 nucleotides: TGTGCCAGCTCACCGTCTACGGGAGCTGGGGCCAACGTCCTGACTTTC.

J is TRBJ2-3 and V is TRBV2; a possible D gene is TRBD2 (5 bases). CDR1 is SNHLY and CDR2 is FYNNEI in the germline V gene. Trimming removed 11 bases from V and 6 bases from J, with 18 bases in between. This CDR3 spans 13 amino acids. CDR3 in DNA: TGTGCCTTCAGGCTAGCCGCCACGGATACGCAGTATTTT. Translated, it gives CAFRLAATDTQYF.

The chain combines TRBV27 with TRBJ1-5; possibly TRBD1 for D (5 bases). Germline V gives CDR1 MNHEY, CDR2 SMNVEV (reference sequence). V lost 4 bases and J lost 0, with 10 bases in between. The CDR3 length is 15 residues. The CDR3 region has the DNA TGTGCCAGCAGTTCGACAGCGTATAGCAATCAGCCCCAGCATTTT. Translated: CASSSTAYSNQPQHF.

This rearrangement joins TRBV10-3 to TRBJ2-1; 11 nucleotides match TRBD2. With 2 bases clipped from V and 3 bases from J, the junction kept 3 bases outside the gene matches. CDR1 and CDR2 from the germline V gene are ENHRY and SYGVKD. The CDR3 runs to 16 residues. Here the CDR3 reads CAISEQLAGGYNEQFF. Written as DNA, the CDR3 is TGTGCCATCAGTGAGCAGCTAGCGGGAGGCTACAATGAGCAGTTCTTC.

The V gene is TRBV29-1, the J gene TRBJ1-5; TRBD1 is a possible D gene (5 bases). Trimming left V 4 bases short and J 5 bases short, with 12 bases between. Looked up from germline, CDR1 is SQVTM and CDR2 is ANQGSEA. The CDR3 has 13 residues. The CDR3 region is CSVVGEPDQPQHF. Here the CDR3 DNA reads TGCAGCGTTGTAGGGGAGCCTGATCAGCCCCAGCATTTT.

The rearrangement uses TRBV7-2 and TRBJ1-5; tentative D call: TRBD1 (6 bases). The CDR3 is 14 amino acids. Germline V gene lookup returns CDR1 SGHTA and CDR2 FQGNSA. Trimming removed 4 bases from V and 7 bases from J, with 14 bases in between. This CDR3 is CASSYTGNRQPQHF. The DNA of the CDR3 is TGTGCCAGCAGCTACACAGGGAATCGGCAGCCCCAGCATTTT. Filled out from reference TRBV7-2 and TRBJ1-5, the complete variable domain reads GAGVSQSPSNKVTEKGKDVELRCDPISGHTALYWYRQSLGQGLEFLIYFQGNSAPDKSGLPSDRFSAERTGGSVSTLTIQRTQQEDSAVYLCASSYTGNRQPQHFGDGTRLSIL.